The T cell receptor beta chain under discussion was sequenced for a study of cytomegalovirus exposure and HLA in healthy donors. This PCR relied on a set of 60 Vbeta primers and 13 Jbeta primers. The data were produced by immunoSEQ multiplex PCR, yet TCRdb's version contains in-frame clones alone and is incomplete. Across roughly 220,000 clones, the top ten clones capture over 0.95% of the sample. Per germline, CDR1 MNHEY and CDR2 SMNVEV (reference sequence). The V segment lost 3 bases and the J segment 3 bases; nucleotides outside the gene matches: 10. The CDR3 has 16 amino acids. The chain has TRBV27 and TRBJ2-7, with 8 nucleotides matching TRBD1. Sample: PBMCs. The sequence was collected from a girl aged 2 to 9 in good health and CMV-seropositive. The CDR3 nucleotides read TGTGCCAGCAGTTTGGCCGGGACAGGACAATACTACGAGCAGTACTTC. Encoded protein: CASSLAGTGQYYEQYF.